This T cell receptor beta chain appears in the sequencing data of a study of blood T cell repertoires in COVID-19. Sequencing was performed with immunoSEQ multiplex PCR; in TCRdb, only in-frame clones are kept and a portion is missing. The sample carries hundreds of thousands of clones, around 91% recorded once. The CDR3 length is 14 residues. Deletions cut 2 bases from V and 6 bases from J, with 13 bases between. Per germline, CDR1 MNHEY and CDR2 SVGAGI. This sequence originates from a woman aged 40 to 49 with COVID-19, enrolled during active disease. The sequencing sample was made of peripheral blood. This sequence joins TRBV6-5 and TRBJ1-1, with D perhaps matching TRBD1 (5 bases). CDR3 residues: CASSYGLGGAEAFF. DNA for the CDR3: TGTGCCAGCAGTTACGGTCTCGGAGGGGCTGAAGCTTTCTTT.